The 9 T cell receptor beta chains listed next were all sequenced from one sample in a study of graft-versus-host responses after intestinal transplantation. Assay used: immunoSEQ multiplex PCR; TCRdb lists only in-frame clones, some missing. Of 85,000 to 100,000 clones in the sample, 85% to 95% are singletons; the top ten hold less than 0.08%. For these receptors, no antigen is known. This specimen was unstimulated CD8+ T cells sorted from spleen or lymph node cells, taken before transplant. The receptors here all came from a human donor who was the organ donor for an intestinal transplant.

The chain employs TRBV29-1 and TRBJ2-3; 10 positions match TRBD1. The CDR3 covers 16 residues. With V trimmed by 1 base and J by 6 bases, 10 bases remained unmatched. CDR1 SQVTM and CDR2 ANQGSEA come from the germline V gene. CDR3 coding DNA: TGCAGCGTTGAAGGGGTGGGGACAGGGGAAACGGATACGCAGTATTTT. Translating it yields CSVEGVGTGETDTQYF.

The CDR3 spells CATSSPRTVLPGELFF. DNA for the CDR3: TGTGCCACCAGCAGCCCCAGGACAGTTTTGCCCGGGGAGCTGTTTTTT. The V call is TRBV15, the J call TRBJ2-2, with D possibly matching TRBD1 (6 bases). The CDR3 has 16 residues. In germline, CDR1 is LNHNV, CDR2 YYDKDF (reference sequence). V was clipped by 3 bases and J by 6 bases, with 17 bases between them.

With respect to this clone: At one end, the junction sequence differs from germline, possibly due to a read error. V gene TRBV27 combines with J gene TRBJ1-1, with a weak D call TRBD1 (6 bases). The length of the CDR3 is 14 residues. Looked up from germline, CDR1 is MNHEY and CDR2 is SMNVEV (reference sequence). CDR3 DNA sequence: TGTGCCGGCAGTTTCACAGGGACGAACACTGAGGCTTTCTTT. Translation: CAGSFTGTNTEAFF.

The rearrangement links TRBV29-1 to TRBJ1-1; D not resolved. V lost 6 bases, J lost 1 base, and 15 bases lay in between. The germline gives CDR1 SQVTM, CDR2 ANQGSEA. The CDR3 spans 14 residues. This CDR3 is CSVEGRFPNTEAFF. CDR3 coding DNA: TGCAGCGTCGAGGGCCGATTCCCGAACACTGAAGCTTTCTTT.

J is TRBJ2-7 and V is TRBV14; D uncertain. This CDR3 has 13 amino acids. The V end was cut by 2 bases, the J end by 7 bases, with 12 bases between. Germline V gene lookup returns CDR1 SGHDN and CDR2 FVKESK. CDR3: CASSQFASEEQYF. The CDR3 region has the DNA TGTGCCAGCAGCCAATTCGCATCGGAGGAGCAGTACTTC.

This sequence joins TRBV28 and TRBJ2-5; weak D call: TRBD2 (6 bases). The V gene's germline CDR1 is MDHEN and CDR2 SYDVKM. The CDR3 consists of 16 residues. Trimming left V 3 bases short and J 5 bases short, with 19 bases between. CDR3 DNA sequence: TGTGCCAGCAGTTTTTTTTGGGGACTTGGTGGGGAGACCCAGTACTTC. Amino acid sequence: CASSFFWGLGGETQYF.

V and J are TRBV6-1 and TRBJ1-1, with D possibly matching TRBD1 (5 bases). The CDR3 has 14 residues. V was pared by 4 bases and J by 3 bases, with 12 bases between. From germline, CDR1 is MNHNS and CDR2 SASEGT. The CDR3 loop is CASSGRVSYTEAFF. The CDR3 region has the DNA TGTGCCAGCAGTGGCAGGGTTAGCTACACTGAAGCTTTCTTT.

This sequence joins TRBV28 and TRBJ2-7; D unresolved. Germline-derived CDR1 and CDR2 are MDHEN and SYDVKM. The V gene lost 3 bases and the J gene lost 6 bases, with 15 bases spanning the gap. The CDR3 runs 14 residues. CDR3 region: CASSLNSPVPEQYF. CDR3 nucleotide sequence: TGTGCCAGCAGTTTGAACAGCCCCGTCCCCGAGCAGTACTTC.

V gene TRBV15 combines with J gene TRBJ2-2; no reliable D call. Trimming cost V 3 bases and J 0 bases, with 23 bases left between them. Looked up from germline, CDR1 is LNHNV and CDR2 is YYDKDF (reference sequence). This CDR3 has 20 residues. In DNA form, the CDR3 reads TGTGCCACCAGCAGGATCCTCACCCTTAGGTACAGAGCGAACACCGGGGAGCTGTTTTTT. Its protein product is CATSRILTLRYRANTGELFF.